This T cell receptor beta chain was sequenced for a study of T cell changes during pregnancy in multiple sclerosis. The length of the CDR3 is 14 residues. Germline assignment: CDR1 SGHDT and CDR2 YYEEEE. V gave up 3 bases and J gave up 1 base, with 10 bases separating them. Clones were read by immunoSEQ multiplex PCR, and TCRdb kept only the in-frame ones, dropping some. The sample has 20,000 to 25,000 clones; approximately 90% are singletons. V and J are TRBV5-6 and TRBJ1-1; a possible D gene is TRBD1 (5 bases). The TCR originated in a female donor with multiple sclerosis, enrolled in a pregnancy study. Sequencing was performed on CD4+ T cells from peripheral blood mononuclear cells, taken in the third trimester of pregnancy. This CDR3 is CASSSWGGNTEAFF. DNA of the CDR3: TGTGCCAGCAGCTCCTGGGGGGGGAACACTGAAGCTTTCTTT.